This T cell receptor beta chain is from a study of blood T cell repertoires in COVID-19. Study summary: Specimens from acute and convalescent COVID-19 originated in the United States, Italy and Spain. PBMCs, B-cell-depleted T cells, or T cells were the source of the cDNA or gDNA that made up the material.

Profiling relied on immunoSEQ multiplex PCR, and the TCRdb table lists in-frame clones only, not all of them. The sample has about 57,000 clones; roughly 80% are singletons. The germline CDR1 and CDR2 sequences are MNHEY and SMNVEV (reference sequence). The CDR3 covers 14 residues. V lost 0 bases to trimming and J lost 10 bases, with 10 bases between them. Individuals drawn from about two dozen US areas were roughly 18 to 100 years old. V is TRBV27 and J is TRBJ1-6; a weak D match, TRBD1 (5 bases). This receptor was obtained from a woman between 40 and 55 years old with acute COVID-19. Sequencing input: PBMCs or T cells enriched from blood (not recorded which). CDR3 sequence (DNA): TGTGCCAGCAGTTTATCAGGGGCCGGATCACCCCTCCACTTT. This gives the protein CASSLSGAGSPLHF.